The 26 T cell receptor beta chains given below trace back to one sample, sequenced in a study of CD8 T cells in ankylosing spondylitis. TCRdb analysed the 5' RACE reads with MiXCR anew, one entry per CDR3 protein. In the table there are a few hundred thousand distinct CDR3 sequences, around 19% of which are singletons. The source material was blood, either unsorted or a sorted T cell fraction (not recorded which). The source is a male donor with ankylosing spondylitis or in good health (not recorded which).

This clonotype was seen only a few times. This chain joins TRBV14 and TRBJ1-6; D not resolved. The CDR3 length is 15 residues. Germline loops: CDR1 SGHDN, CDR2 FVKESK. Trimming took off 0 bases at V and 7 bases at J, with 10 bases between the two ends. DNA of the CDR3: TGTGCCAGCAGCCAAGACCATCCGACGAATTCACCCCTCCACTTT. As protein: CASSQDHPTNSPLHF.

V and J are TRBV2 and TRBJ2-2, with D perhaps being TRBD1 or TRBD2 (5 bases each). Looked up from germline, CDR1 is SNHLY and CDR2 is FYNNEI. V lost 4 bases to trimming and J lost 6 bases, with 9 bases between them. There are 13 residues in the CDR3. CDR3 protein: CASSAGDAGELFF. The CDR3 DNA reads TGTGCCAGCAGTGCCGGGGACGCCGGGGAGCTGTTTTTT.

This clonotype has just a few counts. The chain uses TRBV24-1 and TRBJ2-2; D gene unclear. The V gene lost 3 bases and the J gene lost 6 bases, with 10 bases spanning the gap. The CDR3 covers 14 residues. Germline V gene sequence: CDR1 KGHDR, CDR2 SFDVKD. As DNA, the CDR3 is TGTGCCACCAGTGATCCCACGGAAGCCGGGGAGCTGTTTTTT. Protein: CATSDPTEAGELFF.

Of note for this clonotype: A read error may be the cause here, since a much bigger clone is one base away. The chain uses TRBV6-5 and TRBJ1-6; no reliable D call. Trimming cost V 7 bases and J 9 bases, with 13 bases left between them. Germline assignment: CDR1 MNHEY and CDR2 SVGAGI. The CDR3 is made up of 13 amino acids. The DNA for the CDR3 is TGTGCCAGCAAGTTGGGTGTCCTTTCACCCCTCCACTTT. As protein: CASKLGVLSPLHF.

The V and J genes are TRBV15 and TRBJ1-5, with D tentatively TRBD1 (5 bases). Germline V gene data show CDR1 as LNHNV and CDR2 as YYDKDF (reference sequence). The ends were cut back, 0 bases at V and 5 bases at J, with 11 bases in the middle. This CDR3 has 15 residues. The CDR3 DNA is TGTGCCACCAGCAGAGATTTGGGGGTCTATCAGCCCCAGCATTTT. This gives the protein CATSRDLGVYQPQHF.

The chain combines TRBV7-2 with TRBJ2-5, with TRBD1 identical over 8 bases. The CDR3 loop spans 14 amino acids. V was clipped by 4 bases and J by 5 bases; unmatched bases: 6. Germline assignment: CDR1 SGHTA and CDR2 FQGNSA. DNA of the CDR3: TGTGCCAGCAGCTCTCGGACAGGGAGTGAGACCCAGTACTTC. Amino acids: CASSSRTGSETQYF.

As to this clonotype: One junction end does not reproduce the germline sequence, and a read error may be involved. The chain is built from TRBV9 and TRBJ1-3; D is undetermined. The CDR3 contains 17 residues. Germline values: CDR1 SGDLS, CDR2 YYNGEE. The CDR3 bases are TGTGCCAGCAGCGCCAGATGGGATTTAGTCTCTGGAAACAACATATATTTT. Its protein product is CASSARWDLVSGNNIYF.

This clonotype has at least ten counts. The chain has TRBV29-1 and TRBJ2-3; D is possibly TRBD1 (5 bases). Trimming removed 4 bases from V and 4 bases from J, with 12 bases in between. Per the germline V gene, CDR1 is SQVTM and CDR2 is ANQGSEA. This CDR3 comprises 13 residues. The CDR3 spells CSVAGAPPDTQYF. The DNA of the CDR3 is TGCAGCGTTGCTGGGGCACCGCCAGATACGCAGTATTTT.

The rearrangement links TRBV14 to TRBJ1-1; D is perhaps TRBD1 (5 bases). Germline loops: CDR1 SGHDN, CDR2 FVKESK. This CDR3 spans 14 amino acids. V was trimmed by 1 base and J by 1 base, leaving 7 bases between them. The CDR3 loop is CASSQGGGNTEAFF. DNA of the CDR3: TGTGCCAGCAGCCAAGGGGGGGGGAACACTGAAGCTTTCTTT.

The sample holds a few counts of this clonotype. This chain links TRBV27 with TRBJ2-7, with D maybe TRBD1 (6 bases). V was trimmed by 1 base and J by 2 bases, leaving 9 bases between them. CDR1 MNHEY and CDR2 SMNVEV come from the germline V gene (reference sequence). The CDR3 is made up of 14 amino acids. CDR3 in DNA: TGTGCCAGCAGTTTATACCCAGGGGCCTACGAGCAGTACGTC. Its protein is CASSLYPGAYEQYV.

In this sample, this clonotype turned up a few times. V gene TRBV20-1 combines with J gene TRBJ1-5; D is unresolved. Trimming stripped 7 bases from V and 0 bases from J, with 13 bases between. The CDR3 is made up of 14 amino acids. Per the germline V gene, CDR1 is DFQATT and CDR2 is SNEGSKA (reference sequence). CDR3 sequence (DNA): TGCAGTGTACGGTCCGGCATTAGCAATCAGCCCCAGCATTTT. Amino acids: CSVRSGISNQPQHF.

The sample holds a few counts of this clonotype. The chain carries TRBV3-1 and TRBJ2-1; the match to TRBD2 covers 8 bases. V lost 5 bases and J lost 13; bases outside the gene matches: 7. Germline V lookup: CDR1 LGHDT, CDR2 YNNKEL (reference sequence). CDR3 length: 12 residues. The CDR3: CASSSAGGPQFF. In DNA, the CDR3 is TGTGCCAGCAGCTCCGCGGGGGGACCCCAGTTCTTC.

The chain recombines TRBV7-2 with TRBJ2-1, with 7 bases that match TRBD2. CDR1 and CDR2 from the germline V gene are SGHTA and FQGNSA. J lost 9 bases, V lost 6 bases, and 14 bases had no gene match. This CDR3 spans 15 amino acids. CDR3 loop: CASRQGGGLSSEQFF. CDR3 DNA: TGTGCCAGCAGGCAGGGCGGGGGATTATCAAGTGAGCAGTTCTTC.

The V call is TRBV30, the J call TRBJ1-1, with D possibly TRBD1 on 5 matching bases. Germline values: CDR1 GTSNPN, CDR2 SVGIG (reference sequence). This CDR3 region has 10 residues. Trimming stripped 4 bases from V and 9 bases from J, with 9 bases between. CDR3 sequence (DNA): TGTGCCTGGATCGAGGGGCAAGCTTTCTTT. Translating gives CAWIEGQAFF.

A few counts support this clonotype. This chain links TRBV11-2 with TRBJ2-2; 9 bases agree with TRBD2. V lost 5 bases to trimming and J lost 1 base; unmatched junction nucleotides: 5. The CDR3 has 16 residues. Germline-derived CDR1 and CDR2 are SGHAT and FQNNGV. CDR3 amino acids: CASSPIAGVNTGELFF. The CDR3, as DNA: TGTGCCAGCAGCCCGATAGCGGGAGTGAACACCGGGGAGCTGTTTTTT.

V usage is TRBV29-1 and J usage is TRBJ2-6; 11 nucleotides line up with TRBD1. In germline, CDR1 is SQVTM, CDR2 ANQGSEA. With V trimmed by 3 bases and J by 2 bases, 9 bases remained unmatched. The CDR3 runs 18 residues. CDR3 in amino acids: CSVDFGQGASAGANVLTF. Here the CDR3 DNA reads TGCAGCGTTGACTTCGGACAGGGGGCATCGGCTGGGGCCAACGTCCTGACTTTC. The full variable domain, rest sourced from reference TRBV29-1 and TRBJ2-6, is SAVISQKPSRDICQRGTSLTIQCQVDSQVTMMFWYRQQPGQSLTLIATANQGSEATYESGFVIDKFPISRPNLTFSTLTVSNMSPEDSSIYLCSVDFGQGASAGANVLTFGAGSRLTVL.

This clonotype was seen more than once but under ten times. The gene calls are TRBV7-9 and TRBJ2-3, with 16 nucleotides matching TRBD2. The length of the CDR3 is 17 residues. Germline CDR1 reads SEHNR; CDR2 reads FQNEAQ (reference sequence). V lost 4 bases and J lost 3; bases outside the gene matches: 4. Here the CDR3 DNA reads TGTGCCAGCAGCTCTTCGGGACTAGCGGGAGGGACAGATACGCAGTATTTT. This gives the protein CASSSSGLAGGTDTQYF.

The rearrangement uses TRBV12-3 or TRBV12-4 and TRBJ2-5; D gene ambiguous. The ends were cut back, 5 bases at V and 2 bases at J, with 9 bases in the middle. The CDR3 runs to 13 residues. The CDR3 is CASSPPRQETQYF. CDR3 DNA: TGTGCCAGCAGTCCCCCTCGACAAGAGACCCAGTACTTC.

This clonotype was detected only a few times. The genes are TRBV15 and TRBJ2-1; D unclear. CDR3 length: 16 amino acids. CDR1 is LNHNV and CDR2 is YYDKDF in the germline V gene (reference sequence). V was shortened by 0 bases and J by 0 bases, with 9 bases between the two germline ends. CDR3 loop: CATSRDRVSSYNEQFF. For the CDR3, the DNA is TGTGCCACCAGCAGAGATCGTGTGAGCTCCTACAATGAGCAGTTCTTC.

The rearrangement joins TRBV6-1 to TRBJ1-2; 7 nucleotides agree with TRBD1. The V segment lost 6 bases and the J segment 1 base; nucleotides outside the gene matches: 8. Per germline, CDR1 MNHNS and CDR2 SASEGT. The CDR3 loop spans 15 amino acids. This CDR3 reads CASSHRDRLNYGYTF. DNA for the CDR3: TGTGCCAGCAGCCACCGGGACAGACTTAACTATGGCTACACCTTC.

This clonotype has a handful of counts. The V gene is TRBV28, the J gene TRBJ2-7; weak D call: TRBD2 (6 bases). The CDR3 is 16 residues long. CDR1 and CDR2 (germline): MDHEN, SYDVKM. V was cut by 6 bases and J by 3 bases, with 21 bases left in between. The CDR3 reads CASSPGGSGPIYEQYV. For the CDR3, the DNA is TGTGCCAGCAGCCCCGGGGGTAGCGGACCTATCTACGAGCAGTACGTC.

This chain links TRBV11-2 with TRBJ1-6; TRBD1 is a possible D gene (5 bases). Trimming shortened V by 4 bases and J by 0 bases, and 19 bases separated the two germline ends. This CDR3 comprises 19 residues. Germline V gene data show CDR1 as SGHAT and CDR2 as FQNNGV. CDR3 in amino acids: CASSSDPRGRSSYNSPLHF. The CDR3 bases are TGTGCCAGCAGCTCCGATCCACGGGGCAGAAGCTCCTATAATTCACCCCTCCACTTT.

The gene calls are TRBV7-9 and TRBJ1-6; 9 bases are a match to TRBD1. Unmatched junction bases numbered 2, after V lost 4 bases and J lost 4 bases. Germline-derived CDR1 and CDR2 are SEHNR and FQNEAQ (reference sequence). The CDR3 is made up of 15 amino acids. The CDR3 DNA is TGTGCCAGCAGCTCGACAGGGGGATATAATTCACCCCTCCACTTT. It codes for CASSSTGGYNSPLHF. The whole variable domain, filled in from reference TRBV7-9 and TRBJ1-6, reads DTGVSQNPRHKITKRGQNVTFRCDPISEHNRLYWYRQTLGQGPEFLTYFQNEAQLEKSRLLSDRFSAERPKGSFSTLEIQRTEQGDSAMYLCASSSTGGYNSPLHFGNGTRLTVT.

V gene TRBV7-2 combines with J gene TRBJ2-3, with 8 bases lining up with TRBD2. Germline V gene data show CDR1 as SGHTA and CDR2 as FQGNSA. The length of the CDR3 is 14 residues. V lost 5 bases to trimming and J lost 8 bases; unmatched junction nucleotides: 9. CDR3 DNA: TGTGCCAGCAGCCCGGGACTAGGTTGGAGTACGCAGTATTTT. Protein product: CASSPGLGWSTQYF.

In this sample, this clonotype turned up a few times. V and J are TRBV28 and TRBJ2-2; no firm D call. Germline CDR1 MDHEN, CDR2 SYDVKM. Trimming left V 6 bases short and J 9 bases short, with 11 bases between. The CDR3 has 12 amino acids. This CDR3 reads CASSLSPRELFF. The CDR3 DNA reads as TGTGCCAGCAGCCTTAGCCCGAGGGAGCTGTTTTTT.

The chain uses TRBV5-6 and TRBJ2-2, with 12 bases fitting TRBD1. J gave up 0 bases and V 3 bases, and 6 bases lay outside the gene matches. The germline V gene encodes CDR1 SGHDT and CDR2 YYEEEE. The CDR3 is made up of 18 amino acids. CDR3 bases: TGTGCCAGCAGCTCTGGGACAGGGGGCGGTTCGAACACCGGGGAGCTGTTTTTT. Translation: CASSSGTGGGSNTGELFF. Using reference TRBV5-6 and TRBJ2-2 for the parts outside the CDR3, the full variable domain is DAGVTQSPTHLIKTRGQQVTLRCSPKSGHDTVSWYQQALGQGPQFIFQYYEEEERQRGNFPDRFSGHQFPNYSSELNVNALLLGDSALYLCASSSGTGGGSNTGELFFGEGSRLTVL.